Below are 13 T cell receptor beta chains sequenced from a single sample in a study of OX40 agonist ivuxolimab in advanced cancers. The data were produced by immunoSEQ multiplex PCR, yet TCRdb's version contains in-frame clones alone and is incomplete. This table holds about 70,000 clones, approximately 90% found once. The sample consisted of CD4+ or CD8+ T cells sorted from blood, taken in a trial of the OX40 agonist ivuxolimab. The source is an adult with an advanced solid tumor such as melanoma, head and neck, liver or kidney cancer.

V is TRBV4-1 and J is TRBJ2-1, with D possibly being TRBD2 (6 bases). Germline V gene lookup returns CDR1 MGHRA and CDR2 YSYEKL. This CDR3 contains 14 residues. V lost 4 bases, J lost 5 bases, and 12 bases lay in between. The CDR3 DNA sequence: TGCGCCAGCAGCCGGGGAGGCCGGGACAATGAGCAGTTCTTC. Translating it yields CASSRGGRDNEQFF.

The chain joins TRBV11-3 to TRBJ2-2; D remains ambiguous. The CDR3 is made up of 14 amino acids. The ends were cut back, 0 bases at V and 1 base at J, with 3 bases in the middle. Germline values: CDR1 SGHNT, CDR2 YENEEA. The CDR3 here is CASSLDRNTGELFF. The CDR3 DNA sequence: TGTGCCAGCAGCTTAGACAGGAACACCGGGGAGCTGTTTTTT.

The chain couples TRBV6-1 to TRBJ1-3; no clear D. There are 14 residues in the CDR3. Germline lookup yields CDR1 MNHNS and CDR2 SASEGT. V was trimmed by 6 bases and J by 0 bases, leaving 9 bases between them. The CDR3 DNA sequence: TGTGCCAGCAGGACCAGTTCCTCTGGAAACACCATATATTTT. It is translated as CASRTSSSGNTIYF.

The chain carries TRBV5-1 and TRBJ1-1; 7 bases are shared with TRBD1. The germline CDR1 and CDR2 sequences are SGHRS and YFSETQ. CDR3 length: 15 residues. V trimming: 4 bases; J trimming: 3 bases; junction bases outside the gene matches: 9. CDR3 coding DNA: TGCGCCAGCAGCCCCCGGGGGGACAGAGACACTGAAGCTTTCTTT. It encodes CASSPRGDRDTEAFF.

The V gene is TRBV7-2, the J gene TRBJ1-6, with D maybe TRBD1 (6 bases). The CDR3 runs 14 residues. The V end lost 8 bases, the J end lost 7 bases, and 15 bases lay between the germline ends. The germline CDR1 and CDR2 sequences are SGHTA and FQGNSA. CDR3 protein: CASGPGQGNSPLHF. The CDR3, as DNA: TGTGCCAGCGGCCCCGGTCAGGGGAATTCACCCCTCCACTTT. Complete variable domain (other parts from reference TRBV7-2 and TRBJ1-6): GAGVSQSPSNKVTEKGKDVELRCDPISGHTALYWYRQSLGQGLEFLIYFQGNSAPDKSGLPSDRFSAERTGGSVSTLTIQRTQQEDSAVYLCASGPGQGNSPLHFGNGTRLTVT.

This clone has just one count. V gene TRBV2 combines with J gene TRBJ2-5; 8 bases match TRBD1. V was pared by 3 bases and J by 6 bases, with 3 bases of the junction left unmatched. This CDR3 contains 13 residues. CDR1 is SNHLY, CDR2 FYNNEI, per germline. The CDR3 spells CASSDDRGKTQYF. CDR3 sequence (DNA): TGTGCCAGCAGTGACGACAGGGGAAAGACCCAGTACTTC.

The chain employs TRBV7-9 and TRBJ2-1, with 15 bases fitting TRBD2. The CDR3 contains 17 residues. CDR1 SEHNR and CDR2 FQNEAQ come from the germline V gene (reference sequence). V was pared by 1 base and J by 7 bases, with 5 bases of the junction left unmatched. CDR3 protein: CASSLGKGTSGGNEQFF. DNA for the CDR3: TGTGCCAGCAGCTTAGGCAAAGGGACTAGCGGGGGGAATGAGCAGTTCTTC.

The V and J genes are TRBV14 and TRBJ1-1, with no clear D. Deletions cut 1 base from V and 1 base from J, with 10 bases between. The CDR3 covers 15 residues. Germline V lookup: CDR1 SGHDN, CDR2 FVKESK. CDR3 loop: CASSQGTGANTEAFF. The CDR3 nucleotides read TGTGCCAGCAGCCAAGGGACGGGAGCGAACACTGAAGCTTTCTTT.

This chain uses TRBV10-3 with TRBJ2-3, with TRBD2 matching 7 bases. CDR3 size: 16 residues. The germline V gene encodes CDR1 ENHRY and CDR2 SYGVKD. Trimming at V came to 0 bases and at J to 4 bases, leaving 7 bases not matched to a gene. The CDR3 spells CAISESKGLSPDTQYF. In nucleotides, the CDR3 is TGTGCCATCAGTGAGTCGAAGGGACTATCGCCAGATACGCAGTATTTT.

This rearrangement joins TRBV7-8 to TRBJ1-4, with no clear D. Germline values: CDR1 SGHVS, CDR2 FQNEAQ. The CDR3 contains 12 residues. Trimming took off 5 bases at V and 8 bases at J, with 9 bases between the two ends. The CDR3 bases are TGTGCCAGCAGCGTGCGAGAGGAAAAACTGTTTTTT. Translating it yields CASSVREEKLFF.

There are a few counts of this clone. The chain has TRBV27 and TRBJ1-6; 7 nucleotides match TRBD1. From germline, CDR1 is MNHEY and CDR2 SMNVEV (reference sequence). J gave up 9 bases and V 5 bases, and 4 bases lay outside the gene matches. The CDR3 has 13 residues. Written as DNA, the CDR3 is TGTGCCAGCAGTGACAGGGTCAGTTCACCCCTCCACTTT. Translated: CASSDRVSSPLHF.

This CDR3 reads CASSPRLQETQYF. DNA for the CDR3: TGTGCCAGCAGCCCCCGCCTCCAAGAGACCCAGTACTTC. The V and J genes are TRBV7-2 and TRBJ2-5, with no clear D. The CDR3 length is 13 residues. Germline lookup yields CDR1 SGHTA and CDR2 FQGNSA. V lost 5 bases, J lost 1 base, and 8 bases lay in between.

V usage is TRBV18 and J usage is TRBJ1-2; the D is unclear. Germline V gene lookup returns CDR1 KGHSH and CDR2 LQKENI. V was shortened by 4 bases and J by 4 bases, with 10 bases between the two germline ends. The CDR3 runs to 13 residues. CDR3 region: CASSLAASYGYTF. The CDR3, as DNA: TGTGCCAGCTCACTGGCAGCCAGCTATGGCTACACCTTC.